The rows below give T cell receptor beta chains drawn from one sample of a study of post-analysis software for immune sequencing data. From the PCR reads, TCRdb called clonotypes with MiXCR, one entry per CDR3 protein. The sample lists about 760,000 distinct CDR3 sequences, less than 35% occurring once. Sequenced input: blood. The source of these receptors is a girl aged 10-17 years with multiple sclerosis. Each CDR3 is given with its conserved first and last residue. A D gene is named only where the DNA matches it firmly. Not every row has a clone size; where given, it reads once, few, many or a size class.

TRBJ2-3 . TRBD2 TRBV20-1 TGCAGTGCTGCGCCCTCCCGGGCGAACTTGCGGGAGATGGTAGATACGCAGTATTTT CSAAPSRANLREMVDTQYF
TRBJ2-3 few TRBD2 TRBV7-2 TGTGCCAGCAGCCAGACGCGGGGGGCAAAAGATACGCAGTATTTT CASSQTRGAKDTQYF
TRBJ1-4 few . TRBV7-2 TGTGCCAGCAGCCAGTCCAGAGGGTCCGGGGAAAAACTGTTTTTT CASSQSRGSGEKLFF
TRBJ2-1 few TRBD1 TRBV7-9 TGTGCCAGCAGCTTACGGACAGGGCTCCCCTACAATGAGCAGTTCTTC CASSLRTGLPYNEQFF
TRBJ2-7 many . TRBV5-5 TGTGCCAGCAGTCAAAACCTCTACGAGCAGTACTTC CASSQNLYEQYF
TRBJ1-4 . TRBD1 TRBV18 TGTGCCAGCTCACCAGGGGGACAGGATAATGAAAAACTGTTTTTT CASSPGGQDNEKLFF
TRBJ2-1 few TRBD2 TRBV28 TGTGCCAGCAGGGCGGCGGGAGGTGGTGGCTATGAGCAGTTCTTC CASRAAGGGGYEQFF
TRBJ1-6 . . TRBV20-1 TGCAGTGCTCAGAGATTGTCCTCACCCCTCCACTTT CSAQRLSSPLHF
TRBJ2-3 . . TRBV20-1 TGCAGTGCTAGAGGTCGAGGCTCTAGCACAGATACGCAGTATTTT CSARGRGSSTDTQYF
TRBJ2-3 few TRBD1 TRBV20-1 TGCAGGGCCACAGGGGTAGGAGATACGCAGTATTTT CRATGVGDTQYF
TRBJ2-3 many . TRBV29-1 TGCAGCGTTTTAAAAGGTCCCACAGATACGCAGTATTTT CSVLKGPTDTQYF
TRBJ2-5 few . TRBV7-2 TGTGCCAGCAGCTTATCAGGGGCCGTTGGCGGGAGAGAGCAGTACTTC CASSLSGAVGGREQYF
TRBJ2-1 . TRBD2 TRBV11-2 TGTGCCAGCAGCTTAGTTGGCGGGAGGACTGAGCAGTTCTTC CASSLVGGRTEQFF
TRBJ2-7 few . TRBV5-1 TGCGCCAGCAGCTTGGACGGCTATCTTAACGAGCAGTACTTC CASSLDGYLNEQYF
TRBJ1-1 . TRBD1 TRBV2 TGTGCCAGCACGTATTTTCCGGACAGGGGGCAAACTGAAGCTTTCTTT CASTYFPDRGQTEAFF
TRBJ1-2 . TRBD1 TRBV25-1 TGTGCCAGCAGTGGGACTCGAGGGGGCGCAGGTGGCTACACCTTC CASSGTRGGAGGYTF
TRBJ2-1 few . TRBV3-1 TGTGCCAGCAGCCAATTGGGGTACAATGAGCAGTTCTTC CASSQLGYNEQFF
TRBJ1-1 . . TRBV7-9 TGTCCCAGCAGCTTAGCCGGACAGATGAACACTGAAGCTTTCTTT CPSSLAGQMNTEAFF
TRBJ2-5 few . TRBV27 TGTGCCAGCAGTCACCTAAGTCCCTCCCCAGTGGCCGAGACCCAGTACTTC CASSHLSPSPVAETQYF
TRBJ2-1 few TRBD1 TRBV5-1 TGCGCCAGCAGCCGACGGGACAGGGTTAATGAGCAGTTCTTC CASSRRDRVNEQFF
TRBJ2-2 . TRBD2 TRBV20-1 TGCAGTGCTAGGGGCGGACTAGCCAGCGGGGAGCTGTTTTTT CSARGGLASGELFF
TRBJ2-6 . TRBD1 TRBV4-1 TGCGCCAGCAGCCAAGATGGGACAGGGTCCTCTGGGGCCAACGTCCTGACTTTC CASSQDGTGSSGANVLTF
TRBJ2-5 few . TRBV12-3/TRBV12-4 TGTGCCAGCAGTTTAAGGTCGAGAGGACAGACCCAGTACTTC CASSLRSRGQTQYF
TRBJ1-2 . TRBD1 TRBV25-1 TGTGCCAGCAGTGAGCTACAGGGGTTAGGCGGCTACACCTTC CASSELQGLGGYTF
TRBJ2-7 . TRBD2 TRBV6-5 TGTGCCAGCAACACTATAGCGGGCCACTATGGGGAGCAGTACTTC CASNTIAGHYGEQYF
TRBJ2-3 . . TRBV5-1 TGCGCCAGCGGAGAGAGGGGCGCTAGCACAGATACGCAGTATTTT CASGERGASTDTQYF
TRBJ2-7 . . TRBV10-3 TGTGCCATCAGTGGAGGGGACACCTACTACGAGCAGTACTTC CAISGGDTYYEQYF
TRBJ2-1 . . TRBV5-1 TGCGCCAGCAGTCCGGACGGACGGGATGAGCAGTTCTTC CASSPDGRDEQFF
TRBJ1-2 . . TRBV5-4 TGTGCCAGCAGCTTGCGGGGGGCGCTTGGCTACACCTTC CASSLRGALGYTF
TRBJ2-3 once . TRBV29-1 TGCGGCGTTGAGCGGTCAGGGACAGATACGCAGTATTTT CGVERSGTDTQYF
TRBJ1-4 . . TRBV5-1 TGCGCCAGCAGCTTGGGACGGCTTAATGAAAAACTGTTTTTT CASSLGRLNEKLFF
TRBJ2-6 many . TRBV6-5 TGTGCCAGCAGTTCATCCCAGGGTATGGCCCCTGGGGCCAACGTCCTGACTTTC CASSSSQGMAPGANVLTF
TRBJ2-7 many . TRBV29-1 TGCAGCGTGGCGGGGTCCCCCTACGAGCAGTACTTC CSVAGSPYEQYF
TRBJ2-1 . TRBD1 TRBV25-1 TGTGCCAGCAGTGAACCATTCCGGGACAGGGGGCGGAATGAGCAGTTCTTC CASSEPFRDRGRNEQFF
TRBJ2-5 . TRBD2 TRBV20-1 TGCAGTGCTAGAGATTTCCTAGCGGGATTGGTGGGCCAAGAGACCCAGTACTTC CSARDFLAGLVGQETQYF
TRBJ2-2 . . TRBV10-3 TGTGCCATCAAGAAAGAGGCCGGGGAGCTGTTTTTT CAIKKEAGELFF
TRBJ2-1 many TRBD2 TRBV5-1 TGCGCCAGCAACCCTAGCGGGATCCTCAATGAGCAGTTCTTC CASNPSGILNEQFF
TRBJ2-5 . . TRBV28 TGTGCCAGCAGTTTAAACTCGCCGGAGACCCAGTACTTC CASSLNSPETQYF
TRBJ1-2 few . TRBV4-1 TGCGCCAGCAGCCAAGATTCGTATGTCACCGAATCACTCTATGGCTACACCTTC CASSQDSYVTESLYGYTF
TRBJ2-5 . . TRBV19 TGTGCCAGTAGTAATGGTAGGGTCTCCCTGGGGGAGACCCAGTACTTC CASSNGRVSLGETQYF
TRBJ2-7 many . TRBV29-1 TGCAGCGTTGGGAAGGGGTCCTCCTACGAGCAGTACTTC CSVGKGSSYEQYF
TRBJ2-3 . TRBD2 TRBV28 TGTGCCAGCAGTCCCCAGGGGACTAGCCCAGATACGCAGTATTTT CASSPQGTSPDTQYF
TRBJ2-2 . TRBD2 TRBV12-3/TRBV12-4 TGTGCCAGCAGGGAACTAGCGGCCGGGGAGCTGTTTTTT CASRELAAGELFF
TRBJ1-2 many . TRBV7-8 TGTGCCAGCTCCCCGAGTCCGAACTATGGCTACACCTTC CASSPSPNYGYTF
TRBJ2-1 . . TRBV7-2 TGTGCCAGCAGCAGGCGGACAGCCTACAATGAGCAGTTCTTC CASSRRTAYNEQFF
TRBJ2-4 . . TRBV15 TGTGCCACCAGCAGAGGGGGACCAGCGGAGAACAAAAACATTCAGTACTTC CATSRGGPAENKNIQYF
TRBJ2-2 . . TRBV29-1 TGCAGCGTGCGCCGGGTTACGAACACCGGGGAGCTGTTTTTT CSVRRVTNTGELFF
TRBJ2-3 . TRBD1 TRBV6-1 TGTGCCAGCAGTGAAGTGAAGACAGGGGGGACAGATACGCAGTATTTT CASSEVKTGGTDTQYF
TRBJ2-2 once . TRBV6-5 TGTGCCCACAGGGCAGAACCTTACACCGGGGAGCTGTTTTTT CAHRAEPYTGELFF
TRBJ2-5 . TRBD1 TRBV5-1 TGCGCCAGCAGCTTACAGGGGAGACAGACCCAGTACTTC CASSLQGRQTQYF
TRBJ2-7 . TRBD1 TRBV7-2 TGTGCCAGCAGCCATCGGGACAGGGTACGCGAGCAGTACTTC CASSHRDRVREQYF
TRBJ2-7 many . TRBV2 TGTGCCAGCAGCGGGGGCTACGAGCAGTACTTC CASSGGYEQYF